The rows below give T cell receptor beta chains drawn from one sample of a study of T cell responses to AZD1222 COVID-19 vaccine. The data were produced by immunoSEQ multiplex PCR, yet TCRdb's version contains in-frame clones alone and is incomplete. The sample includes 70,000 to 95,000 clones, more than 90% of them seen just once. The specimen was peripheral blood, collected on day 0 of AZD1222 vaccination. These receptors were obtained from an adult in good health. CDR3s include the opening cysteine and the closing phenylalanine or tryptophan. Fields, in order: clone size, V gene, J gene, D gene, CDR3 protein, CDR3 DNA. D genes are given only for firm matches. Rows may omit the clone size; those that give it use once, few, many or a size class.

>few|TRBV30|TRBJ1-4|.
CAWEKGEKLFF
TGTGCCTGGGAAAAAGGGGAAAAACTGTTTTTT
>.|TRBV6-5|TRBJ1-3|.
CASSDRGKSGNTIYF
TGTGCCAGCAGCGACCGGGGGAAAAGTGGGAACACCATATATTTT
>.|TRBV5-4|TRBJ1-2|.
CASSLVGEGYTF
TGTGCCAGCAGCTTGGTGGGGGAAGGCTACACCTTC
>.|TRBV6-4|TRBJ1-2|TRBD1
CASSATPTGANYGYTF
TGTGCCAGCAGTGCCACGCCGACAGGGGCTAACTATGGCTACACCTTC
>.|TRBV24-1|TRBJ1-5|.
CATSDHRYGLNQPQHF
TGTGCCACCAGTGATCACAGGTACGGGCTTAATCAGCCCCAGCATTTT
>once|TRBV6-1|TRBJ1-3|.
CASSERERRNTIYF
TGTGCCAGCAGTGAACGGGAAAGAAGAAACACCATATATTTT
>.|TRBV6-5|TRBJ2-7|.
CASSLSKGKSYEQYF
TGTGCCAGCAGCCTGTCTAAGGGTAAGAGTTACGAGCAGTACTTC
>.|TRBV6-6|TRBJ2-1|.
CASSYSYNEQFF
TGTGCCAGCAGTTACTCCTACAATGAGCAGTTCTTC
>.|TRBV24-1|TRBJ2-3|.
CATSDSRGNTDTQYF
TGTGCCACCAGTGATTCACGGGGGAACACAGATACGCAGTATTTT
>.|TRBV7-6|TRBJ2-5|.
CASSSGGARETQYF
TGTGCCAGCAGCTCAGGGGGGGCAAGAGAGACCCAGTACTTC
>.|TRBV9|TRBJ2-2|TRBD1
CASSVGEQGITGELFF
TGTGCCAGCAGCGTAGGGGAACAGGGGATCACCGGGGAGCTGTTTTTT
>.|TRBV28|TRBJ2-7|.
CASSLVAAPKTYEQYF
TGTGCCAGCAGTTTAGTGGCCGCACCGAAGACCTACGAGCAGTACTTC
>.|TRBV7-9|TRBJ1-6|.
CASSLGGGWQNSPLHF
TGTGCCAGCAGCTTAGGTGGGGGGTGGCAGAATTCACCCCTCCACTTT
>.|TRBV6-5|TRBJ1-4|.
CASRAGTRSEKLFF
TGTGCCAGCAGGGCCGGGACACGGTCTGAAAAACTGTTTTTT